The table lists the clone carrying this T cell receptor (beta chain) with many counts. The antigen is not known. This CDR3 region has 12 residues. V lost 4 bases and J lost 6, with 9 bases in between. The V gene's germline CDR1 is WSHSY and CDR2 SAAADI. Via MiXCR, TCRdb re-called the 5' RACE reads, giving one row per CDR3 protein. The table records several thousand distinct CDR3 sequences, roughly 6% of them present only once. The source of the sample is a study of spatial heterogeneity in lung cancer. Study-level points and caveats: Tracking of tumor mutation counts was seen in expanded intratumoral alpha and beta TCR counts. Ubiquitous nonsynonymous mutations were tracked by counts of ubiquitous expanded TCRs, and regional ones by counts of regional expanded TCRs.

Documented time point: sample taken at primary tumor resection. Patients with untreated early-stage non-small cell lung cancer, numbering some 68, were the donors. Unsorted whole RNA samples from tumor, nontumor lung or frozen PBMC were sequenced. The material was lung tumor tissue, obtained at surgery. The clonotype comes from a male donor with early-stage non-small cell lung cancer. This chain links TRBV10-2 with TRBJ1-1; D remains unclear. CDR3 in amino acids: CASSALDAEAFF. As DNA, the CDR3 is TGCGCCAGCAGTGCCCTAGACGCTGAAGCTTTCTTT.